These T cell receptor beta chains were read from a single sample in a study of graft-versus-host responses after intestinal transplantation. Using immunoSEQ multiplex PCR, the repertoire was profiled, and TCRdb retains in-frame clones only, with some absent. This sample carries fewer than 9,500 clones, roughly 69% of them seen once, and the ten largest clones take roughly a fifth. The material sequenced was ileum tissue, taken around eight months after intestinal transplantation. The receptors derive from a human patient who received an intestinal transplant, so some T cells may come from the graft donor. The conserved cysteine and the conserved F or W are not part of the CDR3 here.

v_call cdr3_aa
TRBV10-1 ANTGGPDNSPLH
TRBV10-3 AISESFGSSSNQPQH
TRBV19 ASSIGSGYT
TRBV5-1 ASSFQDGNTEAF
TRBV1 TSSPCRGLPGELF
TRBV6-5 ASKAGGRDTQY
TRBV5-1 ASSRTGQATEAF
TRBV11-2 ASSPALGDYYGYT
TRBV6-6 ASSGVGPRTGELF
TRBV6-1 ASSEARGGQPQH
TRBV20-1 SANQDEAF
TRBV6-6 ASSYVGDGEKLF
TRBV7-9 ASSSWDGFGYT
TRBV5-4 ASSLEPDSVYGYT
TRBV6-1 ASSHASEGYNEQF
TRBV7-9 ASSRVGGNEKLF
TRBV11-2 ASYLGRDRGLGSYNEQF
TRBV2 ASRRDNNQPQH
TRBV6-5 ASSSSSRAGNTIY
TRBV19 ASSISRGYEQY
TRBV5-1 ASSLGVVYGYT
TRBV18 ASSPAGRETQY
TRBV29-1 SVEVVSYGYT
TRBV9 ASSAREAQH
TRBV5-6 ASSFYYSGGAGDTQY
TRBV27 ASTPQNTGELF
TRBV6-4 ASSRRGTDTQY
TRBV28 ASRTGSGANVLT
TRBV6-5 ASRLWPRNTGELF
TRBV4-3 ASSQEIGGGAYNEQF
TRBV7-9 ANNPDGFEAF
TRBV7-2 ASSSNSGGAGDTQY
TRBV5-5 ASLWGDTGELF
TRBV5-4 ASSLGLANSYNEQF
TRBV5-4 ASSLPGRAGEQY
TRBV7-6 ASSPDGTATNEKLF
TRBV28 ASSLGGVSSYNEQF
TRBV15 ATSRDRGNQPQH
TRBV5-6 ASSLGLGHYEQY
TRBV9 ASSDAFWDRGDEQF
TRBV7-3 ASSYRLASYNEQF
TRBV11-1 ASSFPGQAPEAF
TRBV5-4 ASSPRQGKVADTQY
TRBV7-5 ARSPLLPTGLLSPLH
TRBV14 ASSQDFVGKETQY